This T cell receptor beta chain was retrieved from a study of blood T cells in healthy people across ages. Study conclusions and caveats: In older individuals, TCR beta diversity per million T cells was lower, falling roughly linearly with age.

The CDR3 has 15 residues. Germline V gives CDR1 SSHAT, CDR2 FNYEAQ (reference sequence). For the second PCR, which ran for roughly 6 to 12 cycles, a sample-barcoded 5' primer and a J-beta primer mix were used. In TCRdb, the 5' RACE reads were re-called with MiXCR into one record per CDR3 protein. The data show hundreds of thousands of distinct CDR3 sequences, under 30% seen once. The table lists this clonotype with a few counts. Antigen specificity is unknown. One end of the junction varies from germline; a read error may be responsible. This sample also belongs to another study, concerning T cells of mothers and their children. That work states: Slightly higher but non-significant overlap marked related mother-child pairs versus unrelated pairs.

The receptor was derived from a boy younger than 18 in good health. This sequence joins TRBV7-7 and TRBJ2-1; possible D gene TRBD2, 5 bases. The sample was blood. The CDR3 DNA follows: TGTGCTAGCAGCTTAGAAAGCGGTCCCTACAATGAGCAGTTCTTC. The encoded protein is CASSLESGPYNEQFF.